This entry features one TCR beta chain sequence. In this sample, this clonotype turned up many times. No cognate antigen has been identified for it. Base-call qualities are not available, and no considerably larger clone is one nucleotide away. The library was built by means of 5' RACE. TCRdb records NextSeq 500 as the sequencer. Unique molecular identifiers were attached to individual cDNA molecules in the TCR library protocol so that sequencing error and PCR bias could be corrected. Both TCR alpha and beta chains were sequenced, and tight co-correlation was observed between alpha and beta sequence abundances in each sample. Under the source paper's analysis protocol: V gene, J gene and CDR3 annotation of TCR sequences was performed with Decombinator V4. TCRs were defined as expanded if a significant change between any two time points was detected under a Poisson model with p below 0.0001. TCR abundances were normalised to the total number of TCRs sequenced per sample and expressed as counts per million. TRAV1-2 paired with TRAJ12, TRAJ20 or TRAJ33 defined MAIT TCRs, while TRAV10 paired with TRAJ18 defined iNKT TCRs. A search of VDJdb, accessed on 1 November 2021, was run for TCRs annotated to CMV, EBV and SARS-CoV-2, with TCRs annotated for multiple antigens excluded. TCRdb handled the public reads itself, with Q25 trimming in fastp and clone calling in MiXCR, and kept productive beta chains. CDR3 protein duplicates are merged, each entry listing the most common genes and DNA. The V and J calls follow TCRdb's processing rather than the paper's. This sample gives 62,000 or so distinct CDR3 sequences in total; 7% to 10% of them show up just once. Of the sample, about an eighth falls within the top ten clones.

These data originate in a study of early T cells in non-severe SARS-CoV-2 infection (dated by TCRdb to the early 2020s). Describing the broader study: Because TCR sequencing relied on bulk RNA taken from unsorted whole blood, pairing of alpha and beta chains was not possible. On the study overall, not on this receptor specifically: VDJdb matching was skewed toward anti-spike CD8 responses and likely underestimated virus-specific expansions by missing private and CD4 specificities.

Unmatched junction bases come to 8, with V trimmed by 3 bases and J by 4 bases. CDR3 length: 16 amino acids, cysteine to phenylalanine. Here the CDR3 DNA is all that survives: 48 bases in frame from base 1. Based on the germline V gene (reference sequence), the CDR1 and CDR2 sequences are SEHNR and FQNEAQ. The study was a case-control design nested within a healthcare worker cohort in London, UK, with weekly nasopharyngeal swab PCR tests and blood sampling. Healthcare workers were enrolled in the week of the UK lockdown, from 23 to 31 March 2020, and were followed every week for up to roughly 15 weeks.

This receptor chain uses TRBV7-9 and TRBJ2-2; TRBD1 lines up with 7 middle nucleotides. This TCR was recovered from an adult who was a healthcare worker with PCR-confirmed SARS-CoV-2 infection or an uninfected control (not recorded which). Source: whole blood, taken at baseline. The CDR3 amino acid sequence is: CASSFEGGASTGELFF. In nucleotides, the sequence is TGTGCCAGCAGCTTTGAAGGGGGCGCGAGCACCGGGGAGCTGTTTTTT.